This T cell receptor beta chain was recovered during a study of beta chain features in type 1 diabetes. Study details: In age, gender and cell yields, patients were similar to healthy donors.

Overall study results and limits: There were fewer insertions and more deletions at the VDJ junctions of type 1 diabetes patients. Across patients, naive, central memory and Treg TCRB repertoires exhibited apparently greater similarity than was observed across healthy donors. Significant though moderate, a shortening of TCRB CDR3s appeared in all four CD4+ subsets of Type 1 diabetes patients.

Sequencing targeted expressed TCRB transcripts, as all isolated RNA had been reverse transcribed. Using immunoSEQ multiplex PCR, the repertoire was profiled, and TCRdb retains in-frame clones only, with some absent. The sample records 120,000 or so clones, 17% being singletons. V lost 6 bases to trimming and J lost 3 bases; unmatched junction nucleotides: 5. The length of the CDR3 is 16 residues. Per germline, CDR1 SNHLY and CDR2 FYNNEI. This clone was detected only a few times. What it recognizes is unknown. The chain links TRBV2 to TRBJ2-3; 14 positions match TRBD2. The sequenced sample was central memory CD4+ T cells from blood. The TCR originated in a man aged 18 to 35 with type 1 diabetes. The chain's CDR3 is CASSVGLAGGTDTQYF. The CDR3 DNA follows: TGTGCCAGCAGCGTAGGACTAGCGGGAGGAACAGATACGCAGTATTTT.